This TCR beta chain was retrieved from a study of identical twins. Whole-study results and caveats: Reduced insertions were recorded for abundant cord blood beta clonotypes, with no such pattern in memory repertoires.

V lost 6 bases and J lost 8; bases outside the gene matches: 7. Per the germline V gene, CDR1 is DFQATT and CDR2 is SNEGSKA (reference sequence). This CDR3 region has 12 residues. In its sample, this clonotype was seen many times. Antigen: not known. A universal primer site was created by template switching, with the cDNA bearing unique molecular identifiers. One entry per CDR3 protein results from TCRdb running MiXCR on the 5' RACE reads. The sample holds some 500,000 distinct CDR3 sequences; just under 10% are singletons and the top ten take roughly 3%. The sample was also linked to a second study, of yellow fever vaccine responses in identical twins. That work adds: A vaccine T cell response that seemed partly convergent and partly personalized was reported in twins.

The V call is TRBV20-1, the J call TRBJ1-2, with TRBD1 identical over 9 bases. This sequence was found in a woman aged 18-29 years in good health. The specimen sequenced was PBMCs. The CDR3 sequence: CSAPGTGFGYTF. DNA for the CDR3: TGCAGTGCACCCGGGACAGGGTTCGGCTACACCTTC.